A single sample gave rise to the 10 T cell receptor beta chains below, sequenced in a study of blood T cells in healthy people across ages. Through a sample-barcoded 5' primer and a J-beta primer mix, a second PCR was run for roughly 6 to 11 cycles. Via MiXCR, TCRdb re-called the 5' RACE reads, giving one row per CDR3 protein. Here the sample spans 850,000 to 1,000,000 distinct CDR3 sequences, approximately 49% being singletons. Sequencing input: blood. Every receptor here comes from a man aged 30 to 45 in good health.

This clonotype was counted only a few times. The V gene is TRBV10-3, the J gene TRBJ2-7, with TRBD2 matching over 9 bases. Per the germline V gene, CDR1 is ENHRY and CDR2 is SYGVKD. The CDR3 consists of 16 residues. V lost 0 bases and J lost 4; bases outside the gene matches: 7. The CDR3 protein is CAISESGGGDLYEQYF. The CDR3 DNA reads as TGTGCCATCAGTGAGTCGGGCGGGGGGGACCTTTACGAGCAGTACTTC.

This clonotype was picked up a small number of times. This sequence joins TRBV27 and TRBJ1-1; no clear D. Trimming stripped 7 bases from V and 1 base from J, with 4 bases between. The CDR3 runs to 11 residues. CDR1 and CDR2 from the germline V gene are MNHEY and SMNVEV (reference sequence). The DNA of the CDR3 is TGTGCCAGCACCTCGAACACTGAAGCTTTCTTT. It codes for CASTSNTEAFF.

This clonotype came up once. The chain combines TRBV6-5 with TRBJ2-1, with 8 positions matching TRBD2. V was pared by 6 bases and J by 5 bases, with 9 bases of the junction left unmatched. The germline V gene has CDR1 MNHEY and CDR2 SVGAGI. CDR3 length: 15 residues. CDR3 nucleotide sequence: TGTGCCAGCAGCCGGGGGGGGACTCCGAACAATGAGCAGTTCTTC. It translates to CASSRGGTPNNEQFF.

The chain joins TRBV2 to TRBJ2-5; D gene uncertain. V gave up 0 bases and J gave up 11 bases, with 16 bases separating them. CDR3 size: 14 residues. Per germline, CDR1 SNHLY and CDR2 FYNNEI. The CDR3 DNA follows: TGTGCCAGCAGTGAAGCGCTTGGTGGGGTTGGGCAGTACTTC. It codes for CASSEALGGVGQYF.

This clonotype was recorded once. This chain joins TRBV5-1 and TRBJ2-5, with D perhaps matching TRBD1 (6 bases). Germline V gene sequence: CDR1 SGHRS, CDR2 YFSETQ. The CDR3 has 15 amino acids. V shed 3 bases and J shed 2 bases, with 14 bases lying between them. The DNA for the CDR3 is TGCGCCAGCAGCTCGCAGGACAGATTGCAAGAGACCCAGTACTTC. Its protein product is CASSSQDRLQETQYF. The full variable domain, completed using reference TRBV5-1 and TRBJ2-5, is KAGVTQTPRYLIKTRGQQVTLSCSPISGHRSVSWYQQTPGQGLQFLFEYFSETQRNKGNFPGRFSGRQFSNSRSEMNVSTLELGDSALYLCASSSQDRLQETQYFGPGTRLLVL.

This clonotype was observed a handful of times. The chain has TRBV12-3 or TRBV12-4 and TRBJ2-3; D remains unclear. V was pared by 6 bases and J by 10 bases, with 14 bases between. The CDR3 spans 12 residues. The CDR3 sequence: CASRKAWDAQYF. The CDR3 region has the DNA TGTGCCAGCAGGAAGGCCTGGGATGCGCAGTATTTT.

Comment on this clonotype: Mismatch with germline at one junction end may stem from a read error. The chain joins TRBV25-1 to TRBJ1-4; a weak D match, TRBD1 (6 bases). CDR3 length equals 14 residues. CDR1 and CDR2 (germline): MGHDK, SYGVNS. CDR3 in amino acids: CASREGGQGEKLFF. The CDR3 DNA reads as TGTGCCAGCCGTGAGGGAGGGCAGGGGGAAAAACTGTTTTTT.

The chain uses TRBV6-1 and TRBJ1-5, with D possibly TRBD1 on 5 matching bases. V lost 0 bases to trimming and J lost 7 bases, with 16 bases between them. The CDR3 length is 16 residues. CDR1 and CDR2 (germline): MNHNS, SASEGT. The CDR3 here is CASSEADYGTRQPQHF. CDR3 DNA sequence: TGTGCCAGCAGTGAAGCGGACTATGGGACTAGGCAGCCCCAGCATTTT.

This clonotype was observed a few times. The V call is TRBV4-2, the J call TRBJ2-7; no definite D call. Per the germline V gene, CDR1 is LGHNA and CDR2 is YNFKEQ. V was pared by 5 bases and J by 2 bases, with 10 bases between. The CDR3 has 13 residues. The CDR3 DNA is TGTGCCAGCAGCGGCGACATACCCTACGAGCAGTACTTC. As protein: CASSGDIPYEQYF.

As to this clonotype: A read error likely explains this, since a far larger clone differs by one base. This CDR3 reads CASSSGSYEQFF. CDR3 nucleotide sequence: TGTGCCAGCAGTTCGGGGAGCTACGAGCAGTTCTTC. The V and J genes are TRBV12-3 or TRBV12-4 and TRBJ2-1; possibly TRBD2 for D (5 bases). The CDR3 consists of 12 residues. Trimming pared 4 bases from V and 10 bases from J, leaving 11 bases between.